These T cell receptor beta chains were read from a single sample in a study of metastatic and nonmetastatic thyroid tumors. TCRdb re-called the PCR reads via MiXCR. The table has over 55,000 clones, 25% to 35% seen once; the top ten hold less than 20%. Material for sequencing was blood. These receptors were taken from a female donor with papillary thyroid cancer or a benign thyroid nodule (not recorded which). Some clones in this sample may be carry-over from other donors' samples. Both conserved end residues are part of each CDR3. Each record gives: J gene, V gene, clone size, CDR3 protein. The size of a clone is reported for some rows only, either as once, few or many, or as a class for expanded clones.

TRBJ2-1 TRBV11-2 - CASNLGLAGWRDEQFF
TRBJ2-5 TRBV12-3/TRBV12-4 - CASSFSLQTQYF
TRBJ1-2 TRBV9 - CASSVGDANYGYTF
TRBJ2-5 TRBV6-2/TRBV6-3 - CASSLYRGQGARKTQYF
TRBJ1-2 TRBV28 few CASRPSPRNYGYTF
TRBJ2-3 TRBV6-1 few CASSVEAGGQDTQYF
TRBJ2-1 TRBV20-1 - CSAPATSGSYNEQFF
TRBJ2-3 TRBV6-1 - CASTTRRQGITDTQYF
TRBJ2-7 TRBV11-2 - CASSTKGASGRFSYEQYF
TRBJ2-1 TRBV10-3 - CGISEPGTSGYNEQFF
TRBJ2-7 TRBV7-9 - CASSNRGQGYEQYF
TRBJ2-2 TRBV11-3 few CASSSPERTGELFF
TRBJ2-1 TRBV30 many CAWSQGVNEQFF